This T cell receptor (beta chain) was found in a study of T cell changes during pregnancy in multiple sclerosis. Profiling relied on immunoSEQ multiplex PCR, and the TCRdb table lists in-frame clones only, not all of them. The sample consists of some 77,000 clones, around nine tenths of them appearing once. Trimming removed 2 bases from V and 5 bases from J; junction bases left unmatched: 9. The CDR3 is made up of 16 amino acids. This chain links TRBV23-1 with TRBJ1-5, with TRBD1 matching 7 bases. TRBV23-1 is identified as an open reading frame with a role that is uncertain. This specimen was peripheral blood, taken before pregnancy. The source of this sequence is a female donor with multiple sclerosis, enrolled in a pregnancy study. The chain's CDR3 is CASSQGNRGKDQPQHF. The CDR3 nucleotides are TGCGCCAGCAGTCAAGGGAACAGGGGAAAGGATCAGCCCCAGCATTTT.